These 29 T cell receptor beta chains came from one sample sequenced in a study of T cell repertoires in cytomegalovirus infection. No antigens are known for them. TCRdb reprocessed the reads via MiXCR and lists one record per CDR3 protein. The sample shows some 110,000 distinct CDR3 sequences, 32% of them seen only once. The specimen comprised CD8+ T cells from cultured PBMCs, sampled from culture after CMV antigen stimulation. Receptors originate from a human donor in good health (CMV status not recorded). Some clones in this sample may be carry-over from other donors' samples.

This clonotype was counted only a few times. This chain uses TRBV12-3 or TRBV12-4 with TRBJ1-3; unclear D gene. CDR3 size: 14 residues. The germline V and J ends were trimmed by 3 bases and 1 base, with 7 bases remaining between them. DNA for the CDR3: TGTGCCAGCAGTTTTACGGGGTCTGGAAACACCATATATTTT. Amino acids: CASSFTGSGNTIYF.

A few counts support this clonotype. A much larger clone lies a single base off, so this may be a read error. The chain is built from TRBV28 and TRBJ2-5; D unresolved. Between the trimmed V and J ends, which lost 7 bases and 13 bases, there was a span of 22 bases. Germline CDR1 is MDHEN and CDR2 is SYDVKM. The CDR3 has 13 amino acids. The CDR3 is CASTDPPTPLPYF. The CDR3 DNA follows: TGTGCCAGCACCGACCCACCTACGCCACTTCCGTACTTC.

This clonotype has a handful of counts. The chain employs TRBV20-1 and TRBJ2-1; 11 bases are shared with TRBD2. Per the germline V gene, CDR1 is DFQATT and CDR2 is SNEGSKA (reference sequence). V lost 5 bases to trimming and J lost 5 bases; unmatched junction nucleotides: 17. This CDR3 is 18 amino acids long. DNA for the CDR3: TGCAGTGCTTCCCCGACTAAATCGACTAGCGGGACTGACAATGAGCAGTTCTTC. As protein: CSASPTKSTSGTDNEQFF.

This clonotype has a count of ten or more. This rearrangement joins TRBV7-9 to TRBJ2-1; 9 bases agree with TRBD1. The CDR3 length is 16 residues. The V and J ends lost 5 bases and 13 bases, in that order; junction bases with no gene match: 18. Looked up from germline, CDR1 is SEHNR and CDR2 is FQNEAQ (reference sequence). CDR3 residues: CASSPTTGGQGNNQFF. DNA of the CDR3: TGTGCCAGCAGCCCTACGACAGGGGGTCAGGGGAACAATCAGTTCTTC. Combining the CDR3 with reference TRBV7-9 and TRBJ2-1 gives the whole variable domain DTGVSQNPRHKITKRGQNVTFRCDPISEHNRLYWYRQTLGQGPEFLTYFQNEAQLEKSRLLSDRFSAERPKGSFSTLEIQRTEQGDSAMYLCASSPTTGGQGNNQFFGPGTRLTVL.

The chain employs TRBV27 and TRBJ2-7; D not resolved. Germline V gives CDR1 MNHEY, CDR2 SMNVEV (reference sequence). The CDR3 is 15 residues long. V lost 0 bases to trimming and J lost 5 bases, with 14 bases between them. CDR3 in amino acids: CASSLSFLGRDEQYF. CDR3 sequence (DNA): TGTGCCAGCAGTTTATCGTTCCTCGGACGGGACGAGCAGTACTTC.

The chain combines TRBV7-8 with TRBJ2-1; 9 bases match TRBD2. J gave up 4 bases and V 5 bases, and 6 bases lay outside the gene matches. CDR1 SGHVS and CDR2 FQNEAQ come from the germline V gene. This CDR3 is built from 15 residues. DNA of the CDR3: TGTGCCAGCAGCCCGATAGCGGGGGCTTACAATGAGCAGTTCTTC. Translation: CASSPIAGAYNEQFF.

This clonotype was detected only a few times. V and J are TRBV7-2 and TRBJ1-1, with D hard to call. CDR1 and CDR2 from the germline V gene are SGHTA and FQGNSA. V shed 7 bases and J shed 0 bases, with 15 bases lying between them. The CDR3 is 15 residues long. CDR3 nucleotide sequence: TGTGCCAGCACCCACTCAGGAGGGTTGAACACTGAAGCTTTCTTT. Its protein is CASTHSGGLNTEAFF.

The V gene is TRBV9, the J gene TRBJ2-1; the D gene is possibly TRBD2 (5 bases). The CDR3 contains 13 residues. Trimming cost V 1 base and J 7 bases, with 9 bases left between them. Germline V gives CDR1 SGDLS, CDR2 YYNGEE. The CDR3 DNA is TGTGCCAGCAGCGTACATTGGGAGAATGAGCAGTTCTTC. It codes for CASSVHWENEQFF.

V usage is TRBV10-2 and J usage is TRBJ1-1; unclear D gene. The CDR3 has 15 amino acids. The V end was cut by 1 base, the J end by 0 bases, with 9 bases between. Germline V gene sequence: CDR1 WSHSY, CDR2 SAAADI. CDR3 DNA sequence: TGCGCCAGCAGTGAGTTCGGGGATATGAACACTGAAGCTTTCTTT. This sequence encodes CASSEFGDMNTEAFF.

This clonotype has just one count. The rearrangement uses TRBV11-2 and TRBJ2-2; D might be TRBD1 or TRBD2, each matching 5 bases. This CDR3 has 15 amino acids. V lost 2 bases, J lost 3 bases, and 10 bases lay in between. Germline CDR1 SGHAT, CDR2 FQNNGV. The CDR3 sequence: CASSLIGGYTGELFF. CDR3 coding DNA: TGTGCCAGCAGCTTAATTGGGGGTTACACCGGGGAGCTGTTTTTT.

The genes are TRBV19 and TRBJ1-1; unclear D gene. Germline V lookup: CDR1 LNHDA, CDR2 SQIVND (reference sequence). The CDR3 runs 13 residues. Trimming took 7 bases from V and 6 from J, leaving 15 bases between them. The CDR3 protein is CASTDGLFAEAFF. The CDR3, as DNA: TGTGCCAGTACCGACGGTTTATTTGCTGAAGCTTTCTTT.

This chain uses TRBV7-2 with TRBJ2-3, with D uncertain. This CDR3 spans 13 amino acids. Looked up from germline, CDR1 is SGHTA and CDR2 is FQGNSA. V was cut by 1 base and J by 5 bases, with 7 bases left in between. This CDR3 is CASSLGPLDTQYF. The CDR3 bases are TGTGCCAGCAGCTTAGGCCCCCTAGATACGCAGTATTTT.

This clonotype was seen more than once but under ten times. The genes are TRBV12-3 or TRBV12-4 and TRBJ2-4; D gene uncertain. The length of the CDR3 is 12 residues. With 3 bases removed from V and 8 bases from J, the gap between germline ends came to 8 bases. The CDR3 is CASSFRPDIQYF. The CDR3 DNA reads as TGTGCCAGCAGTTTTCGACCGGACATTCAGTACTTC.

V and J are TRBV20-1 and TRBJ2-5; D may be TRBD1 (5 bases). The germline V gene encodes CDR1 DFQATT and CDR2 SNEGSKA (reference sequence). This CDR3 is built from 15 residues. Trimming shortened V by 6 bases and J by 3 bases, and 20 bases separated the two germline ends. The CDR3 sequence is CSADARAETEETQYF. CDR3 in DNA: TGCAGTGCCGATGCCCGGGCAGAGACAGAAGAGACCCAGTACTTC.

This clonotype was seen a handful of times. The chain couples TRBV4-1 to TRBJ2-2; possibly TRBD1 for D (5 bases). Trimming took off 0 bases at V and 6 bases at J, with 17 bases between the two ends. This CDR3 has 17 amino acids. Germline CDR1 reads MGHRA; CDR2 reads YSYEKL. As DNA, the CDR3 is TGCGCCAGCAGCCAAGACATCTTGCAGGGTCGGGCCGGGGAGCTGTTTTTT. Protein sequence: CASSQDILQGRAGELFF.

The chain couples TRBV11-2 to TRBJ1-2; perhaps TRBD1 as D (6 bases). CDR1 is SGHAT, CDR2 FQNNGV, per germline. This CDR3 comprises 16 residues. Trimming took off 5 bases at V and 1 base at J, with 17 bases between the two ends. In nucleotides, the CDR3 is TGTGCCAGCAGCGGGCTGGACAGAAGAGTTAACTATGGCTACACCTTC. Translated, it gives CASSGLDRRVNYGYTF.

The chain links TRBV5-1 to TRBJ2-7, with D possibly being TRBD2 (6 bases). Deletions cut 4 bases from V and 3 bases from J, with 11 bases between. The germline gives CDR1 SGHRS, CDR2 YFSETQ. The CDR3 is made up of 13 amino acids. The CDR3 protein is CASSPGVNYEQYF. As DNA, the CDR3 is TGCGCCAGCAGCCCGGGGGTCAACTACGAGCAGTACTTC.

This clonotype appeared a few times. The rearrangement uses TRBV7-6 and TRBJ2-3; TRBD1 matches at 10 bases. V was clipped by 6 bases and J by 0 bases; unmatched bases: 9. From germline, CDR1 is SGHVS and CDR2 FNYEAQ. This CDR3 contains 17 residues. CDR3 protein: CASSWDRGKTSTDTQYF. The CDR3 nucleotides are TGTGCCAGCAGTTGGGACAGGGGTAAAACCAGCACAGATACGCAGTATTTT.

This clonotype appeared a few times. CDR3 nucleotide sequence: TGTGCCAGCAGCTCTAAACTGGGGAATAATTCACCCCTCCACTTT. It specifies CASSSKLGNNSPLHF. The chain couples TRBV5-6 to TRBJ1-6, with D uncertain. The V end was cut by 3 bases, the J end by 5 bases, with 12 bases between. Germline CDR1 SGHDT, CDR2 YYEEEE. There are 15 residues in the CDR3.

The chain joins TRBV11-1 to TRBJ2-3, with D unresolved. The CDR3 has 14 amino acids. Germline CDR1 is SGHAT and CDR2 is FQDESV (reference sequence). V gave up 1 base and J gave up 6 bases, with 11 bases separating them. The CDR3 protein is CASSLVQYWDTQYF. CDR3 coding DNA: TGTGCCAGCAGCTTAGTTCAGTATTGGGATACGCAGTATTTT.

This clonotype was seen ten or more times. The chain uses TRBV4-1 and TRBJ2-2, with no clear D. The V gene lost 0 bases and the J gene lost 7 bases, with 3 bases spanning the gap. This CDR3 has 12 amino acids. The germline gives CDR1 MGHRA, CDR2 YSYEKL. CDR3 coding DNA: TGCGCCAGCAGCCAAGAGATCGGGGAGCTGTTTTTT. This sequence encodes CASSQEIGELFF.

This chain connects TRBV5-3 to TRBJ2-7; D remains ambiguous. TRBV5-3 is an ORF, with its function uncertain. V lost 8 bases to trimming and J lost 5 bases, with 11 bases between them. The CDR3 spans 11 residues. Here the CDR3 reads CASSPGDEQYF. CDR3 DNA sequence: TGTGCCAGCAGCCCGGGTGACGAGCAGTACTTC.

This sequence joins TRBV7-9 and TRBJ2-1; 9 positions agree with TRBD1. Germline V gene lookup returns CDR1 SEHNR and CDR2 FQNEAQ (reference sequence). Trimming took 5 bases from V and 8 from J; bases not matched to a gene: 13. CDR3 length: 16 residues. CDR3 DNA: TGTGCCAGCAGCCCCCGGCCGGACAGGGGAGTACATGAGCAGTTCTTC. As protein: CASSPRPDRGVHEQFF.

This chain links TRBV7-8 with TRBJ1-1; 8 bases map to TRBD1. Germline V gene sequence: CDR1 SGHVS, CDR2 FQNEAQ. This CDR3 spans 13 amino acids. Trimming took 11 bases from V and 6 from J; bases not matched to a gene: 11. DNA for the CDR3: TGTGCCTCCTGGCAGGGGGCGTTATCTGAAGCTTTCTTT. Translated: CASWQGALSEAFF.

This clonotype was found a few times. The CDR3 protein is CASSRQGGGTEAFF. In DNA form, the CDR3 reads TGTGCCAGCAGTAGACAGGGGGGTGGCACTGAAGCTTTCTTT. This chain joins TRBV6-1 and TRBJ1-1; 9 nucleotides align to TRBD1. This CDR3 is 14 amino acids long. V dropped 5 bases and J dropped 4; count of bases not matched to a gene: 5. CDR1 and CDR2 from the germline V gene are MNHNS and SASEGT.

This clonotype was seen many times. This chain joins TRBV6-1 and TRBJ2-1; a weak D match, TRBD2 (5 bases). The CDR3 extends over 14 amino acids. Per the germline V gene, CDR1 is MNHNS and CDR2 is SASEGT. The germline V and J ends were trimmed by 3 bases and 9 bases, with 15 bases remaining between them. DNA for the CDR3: TGTGCCAGCAGTGATAATGCGGACTTCAGTGAGCAGTTCTTC. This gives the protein CASSDNADFSEQFF.

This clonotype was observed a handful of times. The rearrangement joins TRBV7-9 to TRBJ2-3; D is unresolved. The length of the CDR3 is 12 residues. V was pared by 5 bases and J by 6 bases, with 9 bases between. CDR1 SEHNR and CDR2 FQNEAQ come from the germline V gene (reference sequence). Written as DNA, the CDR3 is TGTGCCAGCAGCCAACAAGGGGATACGCAGTATTTT. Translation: CASSQQGDTQYF.

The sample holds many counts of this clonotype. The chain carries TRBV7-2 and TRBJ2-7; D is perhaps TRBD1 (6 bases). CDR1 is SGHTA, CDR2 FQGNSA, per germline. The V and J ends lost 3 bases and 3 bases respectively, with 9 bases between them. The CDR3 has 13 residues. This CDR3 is CASSFTGNYEQYF. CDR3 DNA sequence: TGTGCCAGCAGCTTTACAGGGAACTACGAGCAGTACTTC.

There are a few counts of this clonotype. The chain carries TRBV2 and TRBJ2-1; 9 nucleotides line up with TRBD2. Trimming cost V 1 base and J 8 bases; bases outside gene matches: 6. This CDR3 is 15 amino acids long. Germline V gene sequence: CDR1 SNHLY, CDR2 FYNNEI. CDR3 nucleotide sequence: TGTGCCAGCAGTGAAGGGCGCGGGGGGGCTTATGAGCAGTTCTTC. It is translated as CASSEGRGGAYEQFF.